A single sample is the source of the 12 T cell receptor beta chains below, sequenced in a study of OX40 agonist ivuxolimab in advanced cancers. The method was immunoSEQ multiplex PCR; TCRdb's version includes in-frame clones alone and lacks a portion of them. Among 25,000 to 35,000 clones listed, around four fifths were seen once. The sequencing used CD4+ or CD8+ T cells sorted from blood, collected in a trial of the OX40 agonist ivuxolimab. These receptors all come from an adult with an advanced solid tumor such as melanoma, head and neck, liver or kidney cancer.

The chain uses TRBV6-5 and TRBJ1-4; 8 positions agree with TRBD1. Germline CDR1 is MNHEY and CDR2 is SVGAGI. V dropped 5 bases and J dropped 7; count of bases not matched to a gene: 6. The length of the CDR3 is 14 residues. CDR3 residues: CASSVDRASEKLFF. CDR3 DNA: TGTGCCAGCAGTGTGGACAGGGCCAGTGAAAAACTGTTTTTT.

J is TRBJ2-7 and V is TRBV6-5, with D perhaps given as TRBD1 or TRBD2 (5 bases each). Germline V CDR1 and CDR2: MNHEY, SVGAGI. CDR3 length: 15 amino acids. Trimming removed 6 bases from V and 0 bases from J, with 15 bases in between. The CDR3 loop reads CASSPRDDSSYEQYF. The CDR3, as DNA: TGTGCCAGCAGCCCCCGGGACGATAGCTCCTACGAGCAGTACTTC.

The chain links TRBV19 to TRBJ1-2; D not resolved. CDR3 length: 15 amino acids. Germline V CDR1 and CDR2: LNHDA, SQIVND (reference sequence). V lost 0 bases and J lost 4, with 12 bases in between. The CDR3 nucleotides are TGTGCCAGTAGTATAGAGCACCGACTTTCCTATGGCTACACCTTC. This translates into CASSIEHRLSYGYTF.

This clone was detected a few times. This chain joins TRBV4-1 and TRBJ1-2, with 11 bases lining up with TRBD1. Trimming removed 0 bases from V and 4 bases from J; junction bases left unmatched: 4. The CDR3 spans 16 residues. CDR1 is MGHRA, CDR2 YSYEKL, per germline. CDR3 coding DNA: TGCGCCAGCAGCCAAGAGTGGACAGGGGGCCTCTATGGCTACACCTTC. Amino acid sequence: CASSQEWTGGLYGYTF.

The chain combines TRBV27 with TRBJ2-1, with 16 bases fitting TRBD2. J gave up 7 bases and V 5 bases, and 5 bases lay outside the gene matches. Germline V gene lookup returns CDR1 MNHEY and CDR2 SMNVEV (reference sequence). This CDR3 is 16 amino acids long. The DNA of the CDR3 is TGTGCCAGCAGTCCCCGGGGACTAGCGGGGGGGAATGAGCAGTTCTTC. It specifies CASSPRGLAGGNEQFF.

This clone was counted a few times. The chain joins TRBV19 to TRBJ2-3; D tentatively fits TRBD1 or TRBD2 (6 bases each). Per the germline V gene, CDR1 is LNHDA and CDR2 is SQIVND (reference sequence). The CDR3 has 16 amino acids. Trimming shortened V by 3 bases and J by 2 bases, and 15 bases separated the two germline ends. In nucleotides, the CDR3 is TGTGCCAGTAGTATCGGGGGCACCTTCTTCACAGATACGCAGTATTTT. Amino acid sequence: CASSIGGTFFTDTQYF.

The gene calls are TRBV7-9 and TRBJ2-1, with 9 bases aligning to TRBD1. The J segment lost 5 bases and the V segment lost 5 bases, leaving 7 bases of the junction unmatched. Germline lookup yields CDR1 SEHNR and CDR2 FQNEAQ (reference sequence). This CDR3 is built from 15 residues. The CDR3 nucleotides read TGTGCCAGCAGCCCCCGTTGGACAGGGGACAATGAGCAGTTCTTC. Its translation: CASSPRWTGDNEQFF.

This clone showed up just once. CDR3 loop: CASSPTSLTGREQYF. CDR3 coding DNA: TGTGCCAGCAGCCCCACCTCCCTTACAGGGCGCGAGCAGTACTTC. V is TRBV7-9 and J is TRBJ2-7; D might be TRBD1 (6 bases). CDR1 and CDR2 from the germline V gene are SEHNR and FQNEAQ (reference sequence). The CDR3 length is 15 residues. Trimming pared 5 bases from V and 6 bases from J, leaving 20 bases between.

J is TRBJ1-1 and V is TRBV12-5; perhaps TRBD1 as D (5 bases). Germline V gene data show CDR1 as LGHNT and CDR2 as FRNRAP. V was pared by 2 bases and J by 5 bases, with 9 bases between. The CDR3 totals 13 residues. CDR3 in amino acids: CASGLSGGTEAFF. DNA of the CDR3: TGTGCTAGTGGTTTGAGCGGGGGGACTGAAGCTTTCTTT.

The chain couples TRBV2 to TRBJ2-5; no reliable D call. The germline gives CDR1 SNHLY, CDR2 FYNNEI. This CDR3 has 17 residues. Trimming removed 2 bases at V and 1 base at J, with 17 bases between. CDR3 DNA sequence: TGTGCCAGCAGTGAACGGATTGGCGTGATAGGCCAAGAGACCCAGTACTTC. Translation: CASSERIGVIGQETQYF.

This chain links TRBV30 with TRBJ1-1, with D hard to call. The germline gives CDR1 GTSNPN, CDR2 SVGIG (reference sequence). V lost 2 bases to trimming and J lost 0 bases, with 10 bases between them. The CDR3 runs 14 residues. The chain's CDR3 is CAWSSGSLNTEAFF. The CDR3, as DNA: TGTGCCTGGAGTTCGGGCAGCCTGAACACTGAAGCTTTCTTT.

The CDR3 reads CASSKGQGQIRQYF. The CDR3, as DNA: TGTGCCAGCAGCAAAGGACAGGGTCAAATTAGGCAGTACTTC. The J gene is TRBJ2-7, the V gene TRBV5-4; TRBD1 agrees at 8 bases. The length of the CDR3 is 14 residues. After removal of 4 bases from V and 9 bases from J, the junction contained 12 bases not matched to a gene. Per germline, CDR1 SGHNT and CDR2 YYREEE (reference sequence).